A single sample gave rise to the 9 T cell receptor beta chains below, sequenced in a study of blood T cell repertoires in COVID-19. TCRdb's copy holds only in-frame clones and misses some; the assay was immunoSEQ multiplex PCR. The sample carries a few hundred thousand clones, 75% to 90% recorded once. Input material: peripheral blood. The receptors were gathered from a man aged 18 to 29 with active or convalescent COVID-19.

This chain joins TRBV10-3 and TRBJ2-5; 11 bases are shared with TRBD2. J gave up 4 bases and V 2 bases, and 3 bases lay outside the gene matches. CDR3 length equals 15 residues. Germline CDR1 is ENHRY and CDR2 is SYGVKD. CDR3 in amino acids: CAISERTSGGETQYF. Here the CDR3 DNA reads TGTGCCATCAGTGAGAGAACTAGCGGGGGAGAGACCCAGTACTTC.

Notes on this clone: This same CDR3 is encoded by further DNA sequences in the sample. The CDR3 nucleotides read TGCGCCAGCAGTGAGGTTTTTAGCTCCTACAATGAGCAGTTCTTC. Its translation: CASSEVFSSYNEQFF. The chain is built from TRBV10-2 and TRBJ2-1, with D hard to call. With 2 bases removed from V and 0 bases from J, the gap between germline ends came to 8 bases. The CDR3 spans 15 residues. The germline gives CDR1 WSHSY, CDR2 SAAADI.

The V and J genes are TRBV4-2 and TRBJ2-3, with a weak D call TRBD1 (6 bases). This CDR3 region has 13 residues. Germline CDR1 reads LGHNA; CDR2 reads YNFKEQ. Between the trimmed V and J ends, which lost 4 bases and 10 bases, there was a span of 15 bases. CDR3 protein: CASSPDLEGAQYF. In DNA form, the CDR3 reads TGTGCCAGCAGCCCTGATCTTGAGGGGGCGCAGTATTTT.

The chain carries TRBV11-3 and TRBJ2-7; the match to TRBD1 covers 7 bases. Germline lookup yields CDR1 SGHNT and CDR2 YENEEA. J lost 5 bases, V lost 5 bases, and 9 bases had no gene match. The CDR3 has 14 amino acids. CDR3 protein: CASSPRDSPDEQYF. For the CDR3, the DNA is TGTGCCAGCAGCCCCCGGGACAGCCCCGACGAGCAGTACTTC.

This clone was detected a few times. This chain connects TRBV6-4 to TRBJ2-2, with D possibly matching TRBD1 (5 bases). V lost 3 bases, J lost 6 bases, and 17 bases lay in between. The CDR3 is 16 residues long. Germline V lookup: CDR1 MRHNA, CDR2 SNTAGT. As DNA, the CDR3 is TGTGCCAGCAGTGATCAAAAGAACAGGCTAGCCGGGGAGCTGTTTTTT. Translation: CASSDQKNRLAGELFF.

On this clone: Germline and junction disagree at one end, which may indicate a read error. V usage is TRBV13 and J usage is TRBJ2-7; 10 bases are a match to TRBD2. CDR3 length: 14 amino acids. CDR1 PRHDT and CDR2 FYEKMQ come from the germline V gene (reference sequence). The CDR3 bases are TGTGCCAGCAGGAGAGCGGGGGGGCCGTACGGGCAGTACTTC. Its protein is CASRRAGGPYGQYF.

V is TRBV21-1 and J is TRBJ2-3; the table gives TRBD2 as D, unverified against the DNA. TRBV21-1 is annotated as a pseudogene. This CDR3 spans 15 amino acids. The CDR3, as DNA: TGTGCCAGCAGCAAAGTTTGCGGGCATACAGATACGCAGTATTTT. Its translation: CASSKVCGHTDTQYF.

In this sample, this clone turned up a few times. The V gene is TRBV5-1, the J gene TRBJ2-3; weak D call: TRBD2 (5 bases). CDR3 length: 15 residues. The germline V gene has CDR1 SGHRS and CDR2 YFSETQ. The V gene lost 4 bases and the J gene lost 7 bases, with 19 bases spanning the gap. This chain's CDR3 is CASSPGGGSSYTQYF. CDR3 coding DNA: TGCGCCAGCAGCCCCGGAGGAGGCAGTTCATATACGCAGTATTTT.

The J gene is TRBJ2-3, the V gene TRBV5-8; TRBD2 matches at 8 bases. Germline V gene data show CDR1 as SGHTS and CDR2 as YDEGEE. There are 15 residues in the CDR3. V was pared by 5 bases and J by 2 bases, with 7 bases of the junction left unmatched. The CDR3 DNA reads TGTGCCAGCAGTCCGGCGGGGGGTTACACAGATACGCAGTATTTT. This gives the protein CASSPAGGYTDTQYF.